This T cell receptor (beta chain) comes out of a study of CD8 T cells in Susac syndrome. Study information: Among sequenced Susac syndrome patients, six had active disease and fewer than ten were in remission. Patients with Susac syndrome were, at the time of blood collection, therapy-naive, maintained on corticosteroids, or maintained on intravenous immunoglobulin alone.

As for this clonotype: The antigen is undetermined.

This CDR3 region has 15 residues. Losses at the gene ends were 5 bases for V and 5 bases for J; bases not matched to a gene: 9. Germline V gene lookup returns CDR1 LGHDT and CDR2 YNNKEL (reference sequence). RNA was extracted with the RNeasy kit, and a quantity of roughly 0.45 to 1 ug was reverse transcribed using random hexamers. A multiplex approach, immunoSEQ multiplex PCR, amplified TCR beta CDR3 across 54 Vbeta and 13 Jbeta. TCRdb recomputed calls from the immunoSEQ multiplex PCR reads with MiXCR, one row per CDR3 protein. This repertoire shows about 140,000 distinct CDR3 sequences, 95% found once; its top ten account for 0.13% to 0.15%. Regarding the study as a whole: The study recognized that the number of individuals in its TCR sequencing and HLA analysis was relatively small.

This clonotype was obtained from a human donor with Susac syndrome. The sequencing sample was made of CD4+ T cells from PBMCs. This chain connects TRBV3-1 to TRBJ2-5, with 9 bases fitting TRBD2. The CDR3 DNA follows: TGTGCCAGCAGCGGTGGCGGGGGGGCTTGGGAGACCCAGTACTTC. Translating gives CASSGGGGAWETQYF.